The rows below give T cell receptor beta chains drawn from one sample of a study of vaccination and CD4 T cells after COVID-19. These TCRs are of unknown antigen specificity. Via MiXCR, TCRdb re-called the PCR reads, giving one row per CDR3 protein. The repertoire includes some 6,600 distinct CDR3 sequences, about 28% of them detected once, and 30% to 40% sits in the top ten. The source material was CD4+ T cells from blood, cultured in vitro. Receptors were obtained from a human donor in good health. Each CDR3 is given with its conserved first and last residue. D genes are given only for firm matches. Clone size is given for some rows only: seen once, a few or many times, or a class if the clone is expanded.

TRBJ2-5	TRBV11-2	few	.	CASSQEQGGSETQYF	TGTGCCAGCAGCCAAGAACAAGGGGGGTCAGAGACCCAGTACTTC
TRBJ2-1	TRBV24-1	.	TRBD2	CATSDPTSAVDEQFF	TGTGCCACCAGTGATCCGACTAGCGCCGTCGATGAGCAGTTCTTC
TRBJ2-7	TRBV7-2	.	.	CASSPQGSSSYEQYF	TGTGCCAGCAGCCCCCAGGGGTCGAGCTCCTACGAGCAGTACTTC
TRBJ2-6	TRBV19	.	.	CASSMGEGRPGANVLTF	TGTGCCAGTAGTATGGGAGAGGGGCGCCCTGGGGCCAACGTCCTGACTTTC
TRBJ2-1	TRBV7-3	few	TRBD2	CASSPTGTRGNNEQFF	TGTGCCAGCAGCCCAACCGGGACTAGAGGTAACAATGAGCAGTTCTTC
TRBJ2-7	TRBV6-1	.	.	CASSPPPTGPRYEQYF	TGTGCCAGCAGTCCCCCTCCGACAGGCCCACGGTACGAGCAGTACTTC
TRBJ2-7	TRBV7-2	large	TRBD1	CASSSPGQGTYEQYF	TGTGCCAGCAGCTCACCGGGACAGGGAACCTACGAGCAGTACTTC
TRBJ1-2	TRBV6-2/TRBV6-3	.	.	CARARETGQPNYGYTF	TGTGCCAGGGCGAGGGAGACGGGGCAACCTAACTATGGCTACACCTTC
TRBJ1-4	TRBV20-1	few	TRBD1	CSAPRDRGWDEKLFF	TGCAGTGCTCCCCGAGACAGGGGTTGGGACGAAAAACTGTTTTTT
TRBJ1-2	TRBV7-2	.	.	CANSLYLTPFYTF	TGTGCCAACAGCCTCTATCTGACCCCCTTCTACACCTTC
TRBJ1-1	TRBV6-1	medium-sized	.	CASTSPTVNTEAFF	TGTGCCAGCACCTCGCCGACAGTGAACACTGAAGCTTTCTTT
TRBJ2-7	TRBV2	.	.	CASSEADEQYF	TGTGCCAGCAGTGAAGCGGACGAGCAGTACTTC
TRBJ2-1	TRBV5-4	.	.	CASSLDGSSYNEQFF	TGTGCCAGCAGTTTGGACGGCAGCTCCTACAATGAGCAGTTCTTC
TRBJ1-1	TRBV20-1	few	.	CSAKEGGWNTEAFF	TGCAGTGCTAAGGAGGGGGGCTGGAACACTGAAGCTTTCTTT
TRBJ1-6	TRBV5-4	.	.	CASSPLGSEADSPLHF	TGTGCCAGCAGCCCCCTTGGGTCCGAAGCGGATTCACCCCTCCACTTT
TRBJ2-3	TRBV7-3	few	.	CASSLGTFGDTQYF	TGTGCCAGCAGCTTAGGGACATTTGGGGATACGCAGTATTTT
TRBJ2-1	TRBV7-3	few	.	CASSLTGADNEQFF	TGTGCCAGCAGCTTAACTGGGGCAGACAATGAGCAGTTCTTC
TRBJ2-3	TRBV23-1	.	.	CASSQCLTGSSTDTQYF	TGCGCCAGCAGTCAATGCCTTACAGGGTCCAGCACAGATACGCAGTATTTT
TRBJ1-1	TRBV2	.	.	CASSVVVLNTEAFF	TGTGCCAGCAGTGTTGTCGTATTGAACACTGAAGCTTTCTTT
TRBJ2-3	TRBV9	few	.	CASSDGADTQYF	TGTGCCAGCAGTGACGGCGCAGATACGCAGTATTTT
TRBJ2-7	TRBV7-8	.	.	CASSLGASYYEQYF	TGTGCCAGCAGCTTAGGGGCCAGTTACTACGAGCAGTACTTC
TRBJ1-6	TRBV19	.	.	CASMRGGDGNSPLHF	TGTGCCAGTATGAGGGGTGGCGACGGGAATTCACCCCTCCACTTT
TRBJ1-1	TRBV12-3/TRBV12-4	.	.	CASSSGTPNTEAFF	TGTGCCAGCAGTTCCGGGACGCCGAACACTGAAGCTTTCTTT
TRBJ2-5	TRBV20-1	.	TRBD2	CSARQGLGQETQYF	TGCAGTGCTAGACAGGGACTAGGACAAGAGACCCAGTACTTC
TRBJ1-6	TRBV6-1	medium-sized	TRBD1	CASRGTGGVSPLHF	TGTGCCAGCAGAGGGACAGGGGGCGTTTCACCCCTCCACTTT
TRBJ1-4	TRBV7-9	.	TRBD1	CASSLGQGVLGKLFF	TGTGCCAGCAGCCTGGGACAGGGAGTCCTCGGGAAACTGTTTTTT
TRBJ1-2	TRBV2	.	.	CASRIQVFNYGYTF	TGTGCCAGCAGAATACAGGTTTTTAACTATGGCTACACCTTC
TRBJ2-2	TRBV25-1	few	.	CASSDLDTRSGELFF	TGTGCCAGCAGTGACCTGGACACCCGAAGCGGGGAGCTGTTTTTT
TRBJ1-1	TRBV6-2/TRBV6-3	.	.	CASSKDPNTEAFF	TGTGCCAGCAGCAAAGACCCTAACACTGAAGCTTTCTTT
TRBJ2-7	TRBV6-1	few	TRBD1	CASTRTGGSHYEQYF	TGTGCCAGCACCCGGACAGGGGGGAGTCACTACGAGCAGTACTTC
TRBJ2-2	TRBV20-1	.	TRBD2	CSARDQGLAGGYTGELFF	TGCAGTGCTAGAGATCAAGGACTAGCGGGGGGATACACCGGGGAGCTGTTTTTT
TRBJ1-2	TRBV7-3	.	.	CASSLVWQTTPPNYGYTF	TGTGCCAGCAGCTTAGTATGGCAGACGACACCCCCTAACTATGGCTACACCTTC
TRBJ1-1	TRBV15	medium-sized	TRBD1	CATSRIWTGETNTEAFF	TGTGCCACCAGCAGAATCTGGACAGGGGAAACGAACACTGAAGCTTTCTTT
TRBJ1-1	TRBV20-1	once	TRBD1	CSARESQGAFAEAFF	TGCAGTGCTAGAGAATCTCAGGGGGCGTTCGCTGAAGCTTTCTTT
TRBJ1-6	TRBV30	.	.	CAWSAQLPLHF	TGTGCCTGGAGTGCACAGTTGCCCCTCCACTTT
TRBJ2-1	TRBV6-5	.	TRBD2	CASSYSRLGAGGRDEQFF	TGTGCCAGCAGTTACTCGAGATTAGGCGCGGGGGGTCGGGATGAGCAGTTCTTC
TRBJ1-3	TRBV6-1	.	.	CASSEASDTIYF	TGTGCCAGCAGTGAAGCTTCGGACACCATATATTTT
TRBJ2-5	TRBV6-5	few	.	CASSYSEGAQETQYF	TGTGCCAGCAGTTACTCGGAGGGGGCCCAAGAGACCCAGTACTTC
TRBJ1-5	TRBV6-2/TRBV6-3	few	.	CASSYMDRPQHF	TGTGCCAGCAGTTATATGGACAGGCCCCAGCATTTT
TRBJ2-5	TRBV25-1	.	TRBD1	CASRETGPGETQYF	TGTGCCAGCAGAGAGACAGGGCCGGGAGAGACCCAGTACTTC
TRBJ1-3	TRBV6-1	few	TRBD1	CASSHDRVSSSGNTIYF	TGTGCCAGCAGTCACGACAGGGTCAGTAGCTCTGGAAACACCATATATTTT